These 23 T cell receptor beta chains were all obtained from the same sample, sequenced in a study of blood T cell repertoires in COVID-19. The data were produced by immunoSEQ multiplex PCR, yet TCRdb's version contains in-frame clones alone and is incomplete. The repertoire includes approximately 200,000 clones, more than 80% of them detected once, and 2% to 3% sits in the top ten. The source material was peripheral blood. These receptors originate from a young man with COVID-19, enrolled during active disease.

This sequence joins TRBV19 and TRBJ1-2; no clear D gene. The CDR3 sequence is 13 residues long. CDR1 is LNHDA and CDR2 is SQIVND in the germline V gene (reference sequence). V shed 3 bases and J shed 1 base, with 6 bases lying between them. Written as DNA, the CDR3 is TGTGCCAGTAGTATCGGGAGTAACTATGGCTACACCTTC. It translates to CASSIGSNYGYTF.

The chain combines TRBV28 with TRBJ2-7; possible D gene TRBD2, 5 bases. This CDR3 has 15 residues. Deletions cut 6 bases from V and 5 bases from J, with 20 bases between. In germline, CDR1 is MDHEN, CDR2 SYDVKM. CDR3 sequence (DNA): TGTGCCAGCAGCCCCCCGCGCGGACTCCTCAACGAGCAGTACTTC. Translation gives CASSPPRGLLNEQYF.

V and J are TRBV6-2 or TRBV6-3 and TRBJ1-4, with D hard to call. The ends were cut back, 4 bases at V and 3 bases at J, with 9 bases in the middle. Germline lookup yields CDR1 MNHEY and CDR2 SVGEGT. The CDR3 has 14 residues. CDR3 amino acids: CASSSGISNEKLFF. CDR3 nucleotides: TGTGCCAGCAGTTCCGGGATATCTAATGAAAAACTGTTTTTT.

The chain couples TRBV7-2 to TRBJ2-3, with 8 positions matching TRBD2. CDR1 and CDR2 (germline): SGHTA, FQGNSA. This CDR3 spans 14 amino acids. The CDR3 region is CATQAAGALGTQYF. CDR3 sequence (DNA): TGTGCAACACAGGCAGCGGGGGCCCTCGGTACGCAGTATTTT.

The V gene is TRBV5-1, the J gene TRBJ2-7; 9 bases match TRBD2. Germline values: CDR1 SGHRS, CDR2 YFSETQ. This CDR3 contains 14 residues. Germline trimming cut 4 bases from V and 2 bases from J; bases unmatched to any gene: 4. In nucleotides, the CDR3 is TGCGCCAGCAGCCTAACTAGCGGGCCCTACGAGCAGTACTTC. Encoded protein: CASSLTSGPYEQYF. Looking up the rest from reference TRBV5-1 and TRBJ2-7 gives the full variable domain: KAGVTQTPRYLIKTRGQQVTLSCSPISGHRSVSWYQQTPGQGLQFLFEYFSETQRNKGNFPGRFSGRQFSNSRSEMNVSTLELGDSALYLCASSLTSGPYEQYFGPGTRLTVT.

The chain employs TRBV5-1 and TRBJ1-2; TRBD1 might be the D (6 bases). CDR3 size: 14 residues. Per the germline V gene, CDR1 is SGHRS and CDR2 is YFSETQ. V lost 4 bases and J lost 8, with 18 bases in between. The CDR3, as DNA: TGCGCCAGCAGCCAACAGGGCTCCAGCCTCGGCTACACCTTC. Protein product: CASSQQGSSLGYTF. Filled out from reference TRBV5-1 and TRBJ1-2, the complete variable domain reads KAGVTQTPRYLIKTRGQQVTLSCSPISGHRSVSWYQQTPGQGLQFLFEYFSETQRNKGNFPGRFSGRQFSNSRSEMNVSTLELGDSALYLCASSQQGSSLGYTFGSGTRLTVV.

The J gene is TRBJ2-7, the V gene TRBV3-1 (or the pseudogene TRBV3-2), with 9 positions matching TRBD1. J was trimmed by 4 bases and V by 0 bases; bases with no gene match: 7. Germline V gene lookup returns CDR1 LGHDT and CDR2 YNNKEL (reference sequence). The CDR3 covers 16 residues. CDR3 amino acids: CASSQEMDRGLYEQYF. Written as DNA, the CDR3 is TGTGCCAGCAGCCAAGAAATGGACAGGGGACTATACGAGCAGTACTTC.

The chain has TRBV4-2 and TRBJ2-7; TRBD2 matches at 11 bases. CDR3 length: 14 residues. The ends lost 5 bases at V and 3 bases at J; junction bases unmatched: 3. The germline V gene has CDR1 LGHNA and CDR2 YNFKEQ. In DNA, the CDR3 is TGTGCCAGCAGCTCAGGGACTAGCGGCTACGAGCAGTACTTC. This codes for CASSSGTSGYEQYF.

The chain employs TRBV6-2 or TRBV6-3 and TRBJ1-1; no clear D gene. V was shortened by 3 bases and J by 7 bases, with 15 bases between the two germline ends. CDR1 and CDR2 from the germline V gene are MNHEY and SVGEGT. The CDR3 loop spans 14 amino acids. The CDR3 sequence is CASSYAGLYREAFF. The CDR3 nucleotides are TGTGCCAGCAGTTATGCAGGATTATATCGTGAAGCTTTCTTT.

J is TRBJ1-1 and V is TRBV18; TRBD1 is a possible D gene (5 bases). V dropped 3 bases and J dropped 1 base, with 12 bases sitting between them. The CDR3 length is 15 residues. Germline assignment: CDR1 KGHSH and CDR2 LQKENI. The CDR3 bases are TGTGCCAGCTCACCCTCCTGGGGGGGGAACACTGAAGCTTTCTTT. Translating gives CASSPSWGGNTEAFF.

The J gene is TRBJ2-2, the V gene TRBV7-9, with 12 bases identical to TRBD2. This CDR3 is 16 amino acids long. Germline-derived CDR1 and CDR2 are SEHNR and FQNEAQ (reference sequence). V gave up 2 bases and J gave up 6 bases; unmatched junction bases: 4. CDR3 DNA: TGTGCCAGCAGCTTACTAGCGGGAGGGCCCCCCGGGGAGCTGTTTTTT. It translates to CASSLLAGGPPGELFF.

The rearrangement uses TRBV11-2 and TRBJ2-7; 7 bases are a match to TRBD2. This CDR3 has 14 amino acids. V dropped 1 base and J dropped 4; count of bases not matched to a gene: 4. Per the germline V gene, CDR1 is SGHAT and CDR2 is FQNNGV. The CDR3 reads CASSLGVAGYEQYF. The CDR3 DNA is TGTGCCAGCAGCTTAGGAGTAGCGGGTTACGAGCAGTACTTC.

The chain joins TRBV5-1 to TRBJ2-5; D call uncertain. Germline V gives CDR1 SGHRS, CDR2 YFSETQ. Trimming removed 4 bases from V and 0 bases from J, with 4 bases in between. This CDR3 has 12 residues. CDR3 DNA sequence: TGCGCCAGCAGCCCGTACCAAGAGACCCAGTACTTC. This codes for CASSPYQETQYF.

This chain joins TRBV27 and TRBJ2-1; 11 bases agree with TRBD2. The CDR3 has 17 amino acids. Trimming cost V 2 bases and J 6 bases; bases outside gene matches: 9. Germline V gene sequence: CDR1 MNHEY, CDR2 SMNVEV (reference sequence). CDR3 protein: CASSLRVGLAGGNEQFF. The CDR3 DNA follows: TGTGCCAGCAGTTTACGAGTGGGGCTAGCGGGAGGCAATGAGCAGTTCTTC.

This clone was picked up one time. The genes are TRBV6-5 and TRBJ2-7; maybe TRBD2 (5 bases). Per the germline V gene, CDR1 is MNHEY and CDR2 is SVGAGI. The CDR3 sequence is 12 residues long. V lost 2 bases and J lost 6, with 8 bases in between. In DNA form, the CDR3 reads TGTGCCAGCAGTTACGAGGGTTCCGAGCAGTACTTC. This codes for CASSYEGSEQYF.

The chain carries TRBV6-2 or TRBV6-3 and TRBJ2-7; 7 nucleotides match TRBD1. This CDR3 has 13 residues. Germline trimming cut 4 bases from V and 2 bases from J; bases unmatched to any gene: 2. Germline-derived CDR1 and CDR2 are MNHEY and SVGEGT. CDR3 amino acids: CASSLGTAYEQYF. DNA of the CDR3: TGTGCCAGCAGTTTAGGGACAGCCTACGAGCAGTACTTC.

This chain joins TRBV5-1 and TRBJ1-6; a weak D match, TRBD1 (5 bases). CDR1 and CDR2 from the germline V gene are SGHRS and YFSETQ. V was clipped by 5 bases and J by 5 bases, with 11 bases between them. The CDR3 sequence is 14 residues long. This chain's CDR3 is CASRARGDNSPLHF. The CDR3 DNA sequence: TGCGCCAGCAGGGCCCGGGGGGATAATTCACCCCTCCACTTT.

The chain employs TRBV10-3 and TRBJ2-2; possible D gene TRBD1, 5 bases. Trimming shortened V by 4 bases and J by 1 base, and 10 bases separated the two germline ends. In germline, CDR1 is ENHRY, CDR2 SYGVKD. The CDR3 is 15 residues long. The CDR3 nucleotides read TGTGCCATCAGTGGAAGTCAGGGGAACACCGGGGAGCTGTTTTTT. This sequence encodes CAISGSQGNTGELFF.

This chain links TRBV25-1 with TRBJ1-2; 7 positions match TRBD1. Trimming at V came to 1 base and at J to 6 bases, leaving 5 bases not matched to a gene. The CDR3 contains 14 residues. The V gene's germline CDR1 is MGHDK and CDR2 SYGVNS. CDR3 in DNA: TGTGCCAGCAGTGAATTCAGACAGGGAGATGGCTACACCTTC. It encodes CASSEFRQGDGYTF.

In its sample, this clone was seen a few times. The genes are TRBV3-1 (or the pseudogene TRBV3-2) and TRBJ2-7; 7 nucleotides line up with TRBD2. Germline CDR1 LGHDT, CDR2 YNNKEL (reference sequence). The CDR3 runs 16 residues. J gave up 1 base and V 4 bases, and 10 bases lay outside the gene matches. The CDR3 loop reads CASSRREGTPSYEQYF. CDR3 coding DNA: TGTGCCAGCAGCCGGAGGGAGGGTACCCCTTCCTACGAGCAGTACTTC.

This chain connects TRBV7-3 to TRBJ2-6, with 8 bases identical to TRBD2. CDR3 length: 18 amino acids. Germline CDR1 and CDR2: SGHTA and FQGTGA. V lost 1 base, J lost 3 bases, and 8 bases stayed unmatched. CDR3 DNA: TGTGCCAGCAGCTTAAGTGGGACTAGACTATTTGGGGCCAACGTCCTGACTTTC. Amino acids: CASSLSGTRLFGANVLTF.

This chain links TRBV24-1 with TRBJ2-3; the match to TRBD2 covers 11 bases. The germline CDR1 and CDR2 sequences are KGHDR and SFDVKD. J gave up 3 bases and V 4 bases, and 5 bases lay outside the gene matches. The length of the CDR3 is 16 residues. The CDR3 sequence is CATSENSGGDTDTQYF. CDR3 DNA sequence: TGTGCCACCAGTGAGAATAGCGGGGGGGATACAGATACGCAGTATTTT.

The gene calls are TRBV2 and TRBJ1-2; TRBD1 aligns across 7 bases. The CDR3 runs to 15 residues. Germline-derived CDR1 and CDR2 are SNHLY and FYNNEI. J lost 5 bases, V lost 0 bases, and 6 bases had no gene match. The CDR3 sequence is CASSEAGGRGYGYTF. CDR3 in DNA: TGTGCCAGCAGTGAAGCTGGGGGCAGGGGGTATGGCTACACCTTC.